The present T cell receptor beta chain was sequenced within a study of OX40 agonist ivuxolimab in advanced cancers. Whole-study context: An agonistic anti-OX40 (CD134) antibody, ivuxolimab, was used to treat the patients. Of mixed ages from 23 to 79 and averaging 60 years, the group was over 80% male. Having had anti-PD-1, anti-PD-L1 or anti-CTLA-4 therapy before was allowed, and under 50% had some. Findings of the study overall: It was not determined which antigens were specifically recognized by the peripheral T cells that had undergone clonal expansion.

Regarding this clone: What it recognizes is unknown.

The table came from immunoSEQ multiplex PCR; TCRdb's copy has only in-frame clones and leaves some out. The data show around 94,000 clones, roughly 84% seen once. With V trimmed by 0 bases and J by 5 bases, 6 bases remained unmatched. The CDR3 sequence is 16 residues long. Germline V lookup: CDR1 SGHDT, CDR2 YYEEEE. The chain recombines TRBV5-6 with TRBJ2-7; 12 nucleotides match TRBD2. This clonotype was sampled from an adult with an advanced solid tumor such as melanoma, head and neck, liver or kidney cancer. This specimen consisted of CD4+ or CD8+ T cells sorted from blood, obtained in a trial of the OX40 agonist ivuxolimab. Written as DNA, the CDR3 is TGTGCCAGCAGCTTGGGCACTAGCGGGGGGATGGACGAGCAGTACTTC. Its translation is CASSLGTSGGMDEQYF.